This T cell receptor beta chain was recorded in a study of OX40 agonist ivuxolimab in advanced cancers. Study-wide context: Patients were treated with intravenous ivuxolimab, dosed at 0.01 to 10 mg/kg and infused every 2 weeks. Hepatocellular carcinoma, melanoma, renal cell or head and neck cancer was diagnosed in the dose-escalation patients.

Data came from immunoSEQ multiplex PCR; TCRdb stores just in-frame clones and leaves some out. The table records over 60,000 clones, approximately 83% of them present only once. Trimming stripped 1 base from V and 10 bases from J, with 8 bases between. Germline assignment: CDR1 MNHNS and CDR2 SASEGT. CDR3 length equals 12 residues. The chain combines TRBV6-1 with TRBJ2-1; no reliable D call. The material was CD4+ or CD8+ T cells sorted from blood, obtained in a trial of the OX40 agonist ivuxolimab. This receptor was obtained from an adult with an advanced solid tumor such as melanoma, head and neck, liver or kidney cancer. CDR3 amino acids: CASSEVGREQFF. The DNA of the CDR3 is TGTGCCAGCAGTGAAGTGGGCAGGGAGCAGTTCTTC.